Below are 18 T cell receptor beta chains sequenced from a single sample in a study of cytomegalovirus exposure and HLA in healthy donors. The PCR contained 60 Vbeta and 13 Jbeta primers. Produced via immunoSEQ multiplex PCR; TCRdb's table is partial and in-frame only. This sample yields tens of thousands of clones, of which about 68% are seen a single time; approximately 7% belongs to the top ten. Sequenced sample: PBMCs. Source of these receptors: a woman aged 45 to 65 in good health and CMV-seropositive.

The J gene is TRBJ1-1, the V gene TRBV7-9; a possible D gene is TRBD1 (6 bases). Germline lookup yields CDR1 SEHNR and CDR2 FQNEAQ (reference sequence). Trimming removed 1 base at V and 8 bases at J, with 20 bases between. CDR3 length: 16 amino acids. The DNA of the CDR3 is TGTGCCAGCAGCTTAGGGGCGCAGGGGATAAGAGGGGAAGCTTTCTTT. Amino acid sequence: CASSLGAQGIRGEAFF. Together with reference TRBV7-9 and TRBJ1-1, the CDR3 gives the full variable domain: DTGVSQNPRHKITKRGQNVTFRCDPISEHNRLYWYRQTLGQGPEFLTYFQNEAQLEKSRLLSDRFSAERPKGSFSTLEIQRTEQGDSAMYLCASSLGAQGIRGEAFFGQGTRLTVV.

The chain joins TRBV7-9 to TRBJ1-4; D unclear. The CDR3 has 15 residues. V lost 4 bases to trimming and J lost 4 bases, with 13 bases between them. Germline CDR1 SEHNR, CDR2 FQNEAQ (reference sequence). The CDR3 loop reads CASSSAWRINEKLFF. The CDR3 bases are TGTGCCAGCAGCTCAGCGTGGCGGATTAATGAAAAACTGTTTTTT.

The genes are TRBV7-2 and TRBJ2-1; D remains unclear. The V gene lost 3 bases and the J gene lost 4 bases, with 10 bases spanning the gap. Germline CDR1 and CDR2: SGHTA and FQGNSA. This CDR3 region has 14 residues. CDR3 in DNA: TGTGCCAGCAGCTTTATCCGCGGATACAATGAGCAGTTCTTC. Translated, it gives CASSFIRGYNEQFF.

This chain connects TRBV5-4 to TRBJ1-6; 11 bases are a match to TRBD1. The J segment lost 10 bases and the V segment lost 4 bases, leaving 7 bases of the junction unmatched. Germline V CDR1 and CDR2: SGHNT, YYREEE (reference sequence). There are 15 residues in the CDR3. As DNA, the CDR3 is TGTGCCAGCAGCCCGGGGACAGGGGGTCAGTCACCCCTCCACTTT. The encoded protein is CASSPGTGGQSPLHF.

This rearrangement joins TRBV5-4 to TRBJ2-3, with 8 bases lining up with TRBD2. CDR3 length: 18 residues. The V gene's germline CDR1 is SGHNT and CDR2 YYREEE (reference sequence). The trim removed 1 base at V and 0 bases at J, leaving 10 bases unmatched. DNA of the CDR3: TGTGCCAGCAGCTTGTCTAGCGGGTCGACGTCTAGCACAGATACGCAGTATTTT. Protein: CASSLSSGSTSSTDTQYF.

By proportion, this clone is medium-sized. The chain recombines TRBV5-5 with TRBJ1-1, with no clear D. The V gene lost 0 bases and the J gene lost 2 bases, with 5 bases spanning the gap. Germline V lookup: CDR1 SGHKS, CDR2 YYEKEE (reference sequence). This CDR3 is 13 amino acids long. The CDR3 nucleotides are TGTGCCAGCAGCTTGGATCTCAACACTGAAGCTTTCTTT. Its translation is CASSLDLNTEAFF.

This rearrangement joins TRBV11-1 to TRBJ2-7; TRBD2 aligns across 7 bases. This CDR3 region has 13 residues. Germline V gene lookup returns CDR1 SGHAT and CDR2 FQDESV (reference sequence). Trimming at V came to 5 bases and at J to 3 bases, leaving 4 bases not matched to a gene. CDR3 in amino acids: CASSPGRGYEQYV. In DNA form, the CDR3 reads TGTGCCAGCAGCCCGGGGAGGGGCTACGAGCAGTACGTC.

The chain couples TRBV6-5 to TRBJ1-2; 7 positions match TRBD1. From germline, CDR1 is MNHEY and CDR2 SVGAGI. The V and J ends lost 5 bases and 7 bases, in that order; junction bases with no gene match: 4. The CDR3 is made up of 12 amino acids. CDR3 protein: CASSADRVGYTF. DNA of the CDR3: TGTGCCAGCAGTGCCGACAGGGTTGGCTACACCTTC.

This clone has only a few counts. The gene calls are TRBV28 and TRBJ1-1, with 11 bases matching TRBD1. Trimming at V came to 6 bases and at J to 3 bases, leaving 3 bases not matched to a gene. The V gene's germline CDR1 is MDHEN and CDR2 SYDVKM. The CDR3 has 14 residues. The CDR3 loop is CASSRDRGYTEAFF. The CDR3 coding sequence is TGTGCCAGCAGCCGGGACAGGGGGTACACTGAAGCTTTCTTT.

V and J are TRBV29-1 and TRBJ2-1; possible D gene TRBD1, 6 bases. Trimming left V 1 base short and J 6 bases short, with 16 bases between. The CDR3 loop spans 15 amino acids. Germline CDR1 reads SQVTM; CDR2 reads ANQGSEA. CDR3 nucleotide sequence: TGCAGCGTTGAAGGTTTGGCAGGGGAAAGCAATGAGCAGTTCTTC. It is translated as CSVEGLAGESNEQFF.

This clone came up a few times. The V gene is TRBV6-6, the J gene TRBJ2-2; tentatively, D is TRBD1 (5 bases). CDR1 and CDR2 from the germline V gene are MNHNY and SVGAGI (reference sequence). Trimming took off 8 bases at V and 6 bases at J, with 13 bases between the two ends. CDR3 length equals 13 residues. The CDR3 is CASGDSGSGELFF. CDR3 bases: TGTGCCAGCGGAGACAGTGGATCCGGGGAGCTGTTTTTT.

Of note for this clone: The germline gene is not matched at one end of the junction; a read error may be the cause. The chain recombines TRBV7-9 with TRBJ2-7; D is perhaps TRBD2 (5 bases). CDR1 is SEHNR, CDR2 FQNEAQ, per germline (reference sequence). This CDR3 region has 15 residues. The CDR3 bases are TGTTCCAGCAGCTCCAGACGGGATACGCGAAGGGAGCAGTACTTC. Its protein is CSSSSRRDTRREQYF.

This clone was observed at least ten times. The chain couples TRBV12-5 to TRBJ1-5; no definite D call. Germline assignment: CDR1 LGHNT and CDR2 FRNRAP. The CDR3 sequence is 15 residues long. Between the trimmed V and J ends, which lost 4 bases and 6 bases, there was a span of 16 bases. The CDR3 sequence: CASGYRRGNLQPQHF. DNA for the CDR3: TGTGCTAGTGGTTACCGTCGGGGAAATCTTCAGCCCCAGCATTTT.

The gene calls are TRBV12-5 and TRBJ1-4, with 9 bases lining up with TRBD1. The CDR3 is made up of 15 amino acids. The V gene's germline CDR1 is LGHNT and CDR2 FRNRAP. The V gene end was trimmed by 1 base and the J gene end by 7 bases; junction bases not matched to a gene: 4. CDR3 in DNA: TGTGCTAGTGGTTTGGGCGGGACAGGGAGTGAAAAACTGTTTTTT. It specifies CASGLGGTGSEKLFF.

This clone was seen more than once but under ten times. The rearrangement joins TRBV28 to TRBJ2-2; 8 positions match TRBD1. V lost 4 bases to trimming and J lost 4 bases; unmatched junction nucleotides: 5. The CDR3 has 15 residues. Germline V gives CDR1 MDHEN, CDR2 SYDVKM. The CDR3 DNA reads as TGTGCCAGCAGTTCCGGACAGGGCGGCACCGGGGAGCTGTTTTTT. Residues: CASSSGQGGTGELFF.

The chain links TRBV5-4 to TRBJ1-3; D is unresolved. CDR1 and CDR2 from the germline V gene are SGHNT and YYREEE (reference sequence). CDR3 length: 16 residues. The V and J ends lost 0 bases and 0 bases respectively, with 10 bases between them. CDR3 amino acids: CASSLEQTSSGNTIYF. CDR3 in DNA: TGTGCCAGCAGCTTGGAACAGACTAGCTCTGGAAACACCATATATTTT.

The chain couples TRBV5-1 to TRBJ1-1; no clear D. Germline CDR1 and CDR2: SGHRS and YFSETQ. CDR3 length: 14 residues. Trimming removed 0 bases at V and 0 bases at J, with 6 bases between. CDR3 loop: CASSLALMNTEAFF. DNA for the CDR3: TGCGCCAGCAGCTTGGCACTCATGAACACTGAAGCTTTCTTT.

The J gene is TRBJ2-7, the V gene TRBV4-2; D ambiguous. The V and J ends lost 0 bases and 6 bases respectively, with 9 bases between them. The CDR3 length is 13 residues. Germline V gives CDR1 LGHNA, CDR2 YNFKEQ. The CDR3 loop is CASSQDLGREQYF. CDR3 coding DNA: TGTGCCAGCAGCCAAGATCTGGGCCGCGAGCAGTACTTC.